This passage covers 32 T cell receptor beta chains from one sample sequenced in a study of metastatic and nonmetastatic thyroid tumors. Via MiXCR, TCRdb re-called the PCR reads. The sample lists 25,000 to 30,000 clones, around 14% seen once, with 3% to 4% in the top ten. Each patient went into thyroid surgery without having received any treatment. The sample comprised blood. Receptors originate from a female donor with papillary thyroid cancer or a benign thyroid nodule (not recorded which). Some clones in this sample may be carry-over from other donors' samples.

This clone has a count of ten or more. This chain links TRBV19 with TRBJ2-1, with 9 bases identical to TRBD1. CDR1 LNHDA and CDR2 SQIVND come from the germline V gene (reference sequence). This CDR3 has 14 amino acids. J lost 4 bases, V lost 5 bases, and 3 bases had no gene match. The CDR3 sequence is CASSATGGYNEQFF. CDR3 coding DNA: TGTGCCAGTAGTGCGACAGGGGGTTACAATGAGCAGTTCTTC.

At least ten counts were recorded for this clone. Other DNA sequences of this sample code for an identical CDR3. The chain links TRBV29-1 to TRBJ2-7; 13 bases map to TRBD2. V dropped 6 bases and J dropped 0; count of bases not matched to a gene: 5. Germline assignment: CDR1 SQVTM and CDR2 ANQGSEA. The length of the CDR3 is 15 residues. The CDR3 loop reads CSVTGTSGISYEQYF. The CDR3 nucleotides read TGCAGCGTCACCGGGACTAGCGGGATCTCCTACGAGCAGTACTTC.

This clone is deemed medium-sized (0.01 to 0.1%). V usage is TRBV10-3 and J usage is TRBJ1-1; D is unclear. The V and J ends lost 3 bases and 1 base respectively, with 18 bases between them. The CDR3 has 17 residues. The germline CDR1 and CDR2 sequences are ENHRY and SYGVKD. DNA for the CDR3: TGTGCCATCAGTGAATCCCGAGTTGGGCAGGCGAACACTGAAGCTTTCTTT. Its translation: CAISESRVGQANTEAFF.

Many counts were recorded for this clone. The identical CDR3 is also encoded by other nucleotide sequences in the sample. This chain joins TRBV28 and TRBJ1-2; tentative D call: TRBD1 (5 bases). Deletions cut 6 bases from V and 4 bases from J, with 15 bases between. CDR3 length: 14 amino acids. The germline CDR1 and CDR2 sequences are MDHEN and SYDVKM. CDR3 residues: CASRGRGLGYGYTF. The CDR3 DNA follows: TGTGCCAGCAGGGGTCGGGGGTTGGGCTATGGCTACACCTTC.

This clone occurred many times. V and J are TRBV27 and TRBJ1-6; 7 positions match TRBD1. Germline CDR1 is MNHEY and CDR2 is SMNVEV (reference sequence). The CDR3 is 15 amino acids. The junction had 5 bases not matched to a gene; V was cut back by 5 bases and J by 4 bases. The CDR3, as DNA: TGTGCCAGCAGTAAGGGGACAGCTTATAATTCACCCCTCCACTTT. Residues: CASSKGTAYNSPLHF.

This clone was counted at least ten times. This sequence joins TRBV12-3 or TRBV12-4 and TRBJ1-4, with 7 bases matching TRBD1. The V segment lost 7 bases and the J segment 10 bases; nucleotides outside the gene matches: 15. The CDR3 is 15 residues long. CDR3 protein: CASTIRSVYRGKLFF. CDR3 bases: TGTGCCAGCACCATTCGGTCGGTATACAGGGGAAAACTGTTTTTT.

In this sample, this clone is medium-sized. The chain employs TRBV6-2 or TRBV6-3 and TRBJ2-7; TRBD2 matches 14 bases. This CDR3 contains 16 residues. J gave up 5 bases and V 5 bases, and 8 bases lay outside the gene matches. The germline gives CDR1 MNHEY, CDR2 SVGEGT. DNA of the CDR3: TGTGCCAGCAGTGCGAAGACTAGCGGGAGGGTGAACGAGCAGTACTTC. It encodes CASSAKTSGRVNEQYF.

In this sample, this clone turned up a few times. The germline gene is not matched at one end of the junction; a read error may be the cause. The rearrangement uses TRBV15 and TRBJ2-7, with D perhaps TRBD2 (6 bases). This CDR3 comprises 16 residues. CDR1 is LNHNV, CDR2 YYDKDF, per germline (reference sequence). The CDR3 loop reads CSTSRVLTSYSYEQHF. For the CDR3, the DNA is TGTTCCACCAGCAGAGTGCTTACTAGCTATAGTTACGAGCAGCACTTC.

This clone was counted ten times or more. V is TRBV24-1 and J is TRBJ2-3; the match to TRBD2 covers 9 bases. J gave up 0 bases and V 3 bases, and 0 bases lay outside the gene matches. Germline V gives CDR1 KGHDR, CDR2 SFDVKD. The CDR3 has 15 amino acids. CDR3 loop: CATSDSGRSTDTQYF. The CDR3 nucleotides read TGTGCCACCAGTGATAGCGGGAGGAGCACAGATACGCAGTATTTT.

This clone appeared many times. The gene calls are TRBV6-2 or TRBV6-3 and TRBJ1-2; D remains unclear. CDR1 is MNHEY, CDR2 SVGEGT, per germline. Trimming left V 7 bases short and J 6 bases short, with 15 bases between. The CDR3 is made up of 13 amino acids. The CDR3 DNA reads TGTGCCAGCAATCCTTCCAAAAGGGATGGCTACACCTTC. Translating gives CASNPSKRDGYTF.

This clone was detected ten times or more. The rearrangement joins TRBV16 to TRBJ2-7, with 11 bases lining up with TRBD2. The germline CDR1 and CDR2 sequences are KGHSY and FQNENV. Trimming cost V 4 bases and J 4 bases; bases outside gene matches: 12. The CDR3 covers 17 residues. DNA of the CDR3: TGTGCCAGCAGCCGACAGACTAGCGGGAATCTTAGGTACGAGCAGTACTTC. Protein: CASSRQTSGNLRYEQYF.

In this sample, this clone turned up many times. CDR3 DNA sequence: TGTGCCAGCAGCTTACCCCGGACTAGCGGGAGGTCAACCAAAAACATTCAGTACTTC. Translation: CASSLPRTSGRSTKNIQYF. The rearrangement uses TRBV7-9 and TRBJ2-4, with 14 bases that match TRBD2. This CDR3 has 19 amino acids. The junction had 8 bases not matched to a gene; V was cut back by 2 bases and J by 2 bases. Germline V lookup: CDR1 SEHNR, CDR2 FQNEAQ (reference sequence).

This clone was seen ten or more times. Possible read error: a much larger clone is one base away. In the same sample, other DNA sequences code for this CDR3. This chain links TRBV7-9 with TRBJ2-5, with 12 bases fitting TRBD1. J gave up 7 bases and V 6 bases, and 9 bases lay outside the gene matches. From germline, CDR1 is SEHNR and CDR2 FQNEAQ (reference sequence). The CDR3 consists of 15 residues. DNA of the CDR3: TGTGCCAGCAGAACCGGGACAGGGGGCCTTGGGACCCAGTACTTC. Its protein product is CASRTGTGGLGTQYF.

This clone has a count of ten or more. This could be a read error, since a much larger clone is one nucleotide away. The rearrangement uses TRBV19 and TRBJ2-7, with 7 bases aligning to TRBD2. This CDR3 has 14 residues. Germline assignment: CDR1 LNHDA and CDR2 SQIVND (reference sequence). CDR3 region: CASSRGGDSYERYF. The CDR3 DNA sequence: TGTGCCAGTAGTAGGGGGGGGGACTCCTACGAGCGGTACTTC.

Relative to its sample, this clone is medium-sized. The chain is built from TRBV20-1 and TRBJ1-5; no clear D gene. Per the germline V gene, CDR1 is DFQATT and CDR2 is SNEGSKA (reference sequence). The CDR3 spans 14 residues. V was trimmed by 2 bases and J by 6 bases, leaving 14 bases between them. CDR3 nucleotide sequence: TGCAGTGCTAGACCCCGGACCGTGGGTCAGCCCCAGCATTTT. Encoded protein: CSARPRTVGQPQHF.

This clone was detected ten times or more. The chain has TRBV5-1 and TRBJ2-2, with a weak D call TRBD1 (5 bases). CDR3 length: 14 residues. Trimming stripped 6 bases from V and 2 bases from J, with 11 bases between. Looked up from germline, CDR1 is SGHRS and CDR2 is YFSETQ. Here the CDR3 DNA reads TGCGCCAGCAACGCAGGGCGTAACACCGGGGAGCTGTTTTTT. Encoded protein: CASNAGRNTGELFF.

This clone was picked up many times. The gene calls are TRBV7-2 and TRBJ1-2; D not certain. V was pared by 4 bases and J by 5 bases, with 14 bases between. Germline V gene lookup returns CDR1 SGHTA and CDR2 FQGNSA. CDR3 length: 14 residues. The chain's CDR3 is CASSSYQDDYGYTF. CDR3 DNA sequence: TGTGCCAGCAGCTCATATCAGGATGATTATGGCTACACCTTC.

On this clone itself: A clone one base away is much larger, so this may be a read error. The genes are TRBV5-6 and TRBJ2-3; no definite D call. CDR3 size: 14 residues. The germline V and J ends were trimmed by 5 bases and 5 bases, with 15 bases remaining between them. Germline values: CDR1 SGHDT, CDR2 YYEEEE. Here the CDR3 DNA reads TGTGCCAGCAGGCCCAGGAATTGGGTAGATACGCAGTATTTT. Protein sequence: CASRPRNWVDTQYF.

The table lists this clone with many counts. The V gene is TRBV7-3, the J gene TRBJ2-6; D is ambiguous. Germline V lookup: CDR1 SGHTA, CDR2 FQGTGA. Trimming took off 5 bases at V and 0 bases at J, with 5 bases between the two ends. There are 14 residues in the CDR3. This CDR3 is CASSASSGANVLTF. CDR3 nucleotides: TGTGCCAGCAGCGCCAGCTCTGGGGCCAACGTCCTGACTTTC.

This clone was detected ten times or more. This rearrangement joins TRBV10-3 to TRBJ2-3, with 14 bases fitting TRBD2. V shed 3 bases, J shed 0 bases, and the junction held 5 bases outside the gene matches. This CDR3 has 18 residues. Germline V gene sequence: CDR1 ENHRY, CDR2 SYGVKD. In DNA form, the CDR3 reads TGTGCCATCAGTGATCGGACTAGCGGGAGGTGGAGCACAGATACGCAGTATTTT. It is translated as CAISDRTSGRWSTDTQYF.

This clone has at least ten counts. V usage is TRBV5-6 and J usage is TRBJ2-5, with D possibly being TRBD2 (5 bases). Germline values: CDR1 SGHDT, CDR2 YYEEEE. V was trimmed by 4 bases and J by 2 bases, leaving 12 bases between them. This CDR3 has 14 residues. The DNA for the CDR3 is TGTGCCAGCAGCCTGTGGACGGGGCAAGAGACCCAGTACTTC. Its translation is CASSLWTGQETQYF.

The V and J genes are TRBV2 and TRBJ2-1; 8 bases agree with TRBD2. Looked up from germline, CDR1 is SNHLY and CDR2 is FYNNEI. Trimming at V came to 6 bases and at J to 9 bases, leaving 13 bases not matched to a gene. There are 15 residues in the CDR3. For the CDR3, the DNA is TGTGCCAGCAGGGAGATAGCGGGAAATCTCGGTGAGCAGTTCTTC. It specifies CASREIAGNLGEQFF.

This clone was seen at least ten times. This rearrangement joins TRBV7-9 to TRBJ2-7; 7 positions agree with TRBD1. The CDR3 totals 13 residues. The trim removed 5 bases at V and 1 base at J, leaving 2 bases unmatched. The germline gives CDR1 SEHNR, CDR2 FQNEAQ (reference sequence). CDR3 protein: CASSPGQSYEQYF. Here the CDR3 DNA reads TGTGCCAGCAGCCCGGGACAGTCCTACGAGCAGTACTTC.

The sample holds many counts of this clone. The V gene is TRBV12-3 or TRBV12-4, the J gene TRBJ1-1; the match to TRBD1 covers 7 bases. Trimming removed 6 bases from V and 0 bases from J; junction bases left unmatched: 1. The CDR3 is made up of 13 amino acids. This CDR3 is CASRGQMNTEAFF. For the CDR3, the DNA is TGTGCCAGCAGGGGACAGATGAACACTGAAGCTTTCTTT.

This clone was seen many times. The CDR3 DNA is TGTGCCAGCATCGCCGGGACTGCAGGAGATACGCAGTATTTT. It specifies CASIAGTAGDTQYF. J is TRBJ2-3 and V is TRBV6-2 or TRBV6-3; a weak D match, TRBD2 (6 bases). The CDR3 has 14 residues. Trimming removed 7 bases at V and 5 bases at J, with 16 bases between. Germline V gene lookup returns CDR1 MNHEY and CDR2 SVGEGT.

Details on this clone: This may stem from a read error, because a much larger clone lies one nucleotide away. The sample carries other DNA sequences with the same CDR3. The rearrangement links TRBV9 to TRBJ2-6; possible D gene TRBD2, 6 bases. Germline V gene lookup returns CDR1 SGDLS and CDR2 YYNGEE. The CDR3 covers 18 residues. V lost 0 bases, J lost 11 bases, and 24 bases lay in between. This CDR3 is CASSVGLARSSGADVLTF. CDR3 in DNA: TGTGCCAGCAGCGTAGGGCTAGCGCGGTCCTCTGGGGCAGACGTCCTGACTTTC.

The chain combines TRBV15 with TRBJ2-7; D not certain. Germline V gene sequence: CDR1 LNHNV, CDR2 YYDKDF (reference sequence). Trimming pared 0 bases from V and 4 bases from J, leaving 7 bases between. The CDR3 has 13 residues. The chain's CDR3 is CATSRDKEYEQYF. CDR3 nucleotide sequence: TGTGCCACCAGCAGAGATAAGGAGTACGAGCAGTACTTC.

The V and J genes are TRBV11-1 and TRBJ2-7; D is unresolved. Germline assignment: CDR1 SGHAT and CDR2 FQDESV (reference sequence). Trimming cost V 3 bases and J 2 bases, with 11 bases left between them. The CDR3 is made up of 14 amino acids. In nucleotides, the CDR3 is TGTGCCAGCAGCTTCTTTGCAGGTACCTACGAGCAGTACTTC. Its translation is CASSFFAGTYEQYF.

This clone was seen at least ten times. The chain is built from TRBV27 and TRBJ2-4; 9 nucleotides line up with TRBD1. After removal of 6 bases from V and 6 bases from J, the junction contained 3 bases not matched to a gene. Germline-derived CDR1 and CDR2 are MNHEY and SMNVEV (reference sequence). The CDR3 has 13 amino acids. CDR3 region: CASRTTGGNIQYF. CDR3 sequence (DNA): TGTGCCAGCAGAACGACAGGGGGAAACATTCAGTACTTC.

This clone occurred many times. The rearrangement uses TRBV2 and TRBJ2-1; perhaps TRBD1 as D (5 bases). This CDR3 region has 15 residues. V lost 4 bases and J 4 bases, leaving 14 bases between the germline ends. Germline V gene sequence: CDR1 SNHLY, CDR2 FYNNEI. The CDR3 protein is CASSGLQGKYNEQFF. Written as DNA, the CDR3 is TGTGCCAGCAGTGGGTTGCAGGGCAAGTACAATGAGCAGTTCTTC.

The chain uses TRBV9 and TRBJ2-7, with a possible D match to TRBD1 (6 bases). The CDR3 runs 15 residues. V dropped 2 bases and J dropped 7 bases, with 19 bases sitting between them. Germline V CDR1 and CDR2: SGDLS, YYNGEE. In DNA form, the CDR3 reads TGTGCCAGCAGCGTCGAGGGACATGGGGCACTGGAGCAGTACTTC. Its protein is CASSVEGHGALEQYF.

Ten or more counts support this clone. J is TRBJ1-2 and V is TRBV6-1; 9 bases agree with TRBD1. This CDR3 has 15 amino acids. Germline V gives CDR1 MNHNS, CDR2 SASEGT. The trim removed 5 bases at V and 5 bases at J, leaving 9 bases unmatched. CDR3 DNA: TGTGCCAGCAGTCCCACAGGGGGCGCGAAGTATGGCTACACCTTC. Its protein product is CASSPTGGAKYGYTF.